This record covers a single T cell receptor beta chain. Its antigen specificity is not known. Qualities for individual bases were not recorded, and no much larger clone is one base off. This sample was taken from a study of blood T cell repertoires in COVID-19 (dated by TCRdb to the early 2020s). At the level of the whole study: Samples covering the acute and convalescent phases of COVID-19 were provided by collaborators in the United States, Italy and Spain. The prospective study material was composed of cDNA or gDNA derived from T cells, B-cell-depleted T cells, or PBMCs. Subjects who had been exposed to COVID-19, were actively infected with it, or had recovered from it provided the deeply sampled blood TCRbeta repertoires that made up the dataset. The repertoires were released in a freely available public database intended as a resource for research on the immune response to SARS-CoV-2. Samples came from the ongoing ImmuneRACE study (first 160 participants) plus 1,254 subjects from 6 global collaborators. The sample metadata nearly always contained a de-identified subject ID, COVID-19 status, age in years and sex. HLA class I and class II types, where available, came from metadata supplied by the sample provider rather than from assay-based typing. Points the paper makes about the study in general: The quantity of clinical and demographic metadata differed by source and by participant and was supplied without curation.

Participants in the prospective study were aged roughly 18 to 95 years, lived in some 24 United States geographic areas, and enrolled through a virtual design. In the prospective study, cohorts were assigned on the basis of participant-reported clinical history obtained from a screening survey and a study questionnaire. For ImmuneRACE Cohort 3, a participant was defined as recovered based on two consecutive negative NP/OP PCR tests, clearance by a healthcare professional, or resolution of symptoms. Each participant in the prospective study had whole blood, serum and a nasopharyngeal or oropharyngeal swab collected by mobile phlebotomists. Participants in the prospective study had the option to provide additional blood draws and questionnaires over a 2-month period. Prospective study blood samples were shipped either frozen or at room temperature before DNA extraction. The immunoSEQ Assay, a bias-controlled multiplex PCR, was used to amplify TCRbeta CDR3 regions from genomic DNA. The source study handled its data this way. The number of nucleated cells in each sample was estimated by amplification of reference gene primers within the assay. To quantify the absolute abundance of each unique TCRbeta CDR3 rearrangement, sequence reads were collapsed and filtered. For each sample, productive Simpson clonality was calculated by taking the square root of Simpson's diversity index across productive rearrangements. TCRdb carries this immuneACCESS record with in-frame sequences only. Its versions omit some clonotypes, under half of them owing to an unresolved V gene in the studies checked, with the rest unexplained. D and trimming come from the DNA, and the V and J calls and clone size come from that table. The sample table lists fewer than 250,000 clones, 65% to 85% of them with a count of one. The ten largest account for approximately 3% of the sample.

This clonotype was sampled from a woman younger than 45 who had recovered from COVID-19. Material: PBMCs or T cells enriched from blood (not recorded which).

The DNA is as follows: TGTGCCAGCAGACTAAACCCGGGGGCAGATACGCAGTATTTT. This gives the protein CASRLNPGADTQYF. The sequence is built from TRBV6-4 and TRBJ2-3, with a tentative D gene TRBD2 over 6 matching bases. From the cysteine through the phenylalanine, the CDR3 covers 14 amino acids. Only the CDR3 DNA stays, 42 bases, in frame from base 1. The CDR1 and CDR2 encoded by the germline V gene are MRHNA and SNTAGT. Cut back by 6 bases and 4 bases, the V and J ends lie 14 bases apart.